Shown below are 11 T cell receptor beta chains from a single sample sequenced in a study of blood T cell repertoires in COVID-19. Method: immunoSEQ multiplex PCR; TCRdb's copy keeps in-frame clones and lacks some. The sample consists of 250,000 to 300,000 clones, roughly 90% of them appearing once. Sequenced sample: peripheral blood. The receptors originated from a woman aged 30 to 39 with COVID-19, enrolled during active disease.

The chain has TRBV5-1 and TRBJ1-2, with 9 bases aligning to TRBD1. Germline trimming cut 3 bases from V and 7 bases from J; bases unmatched to any gene: 10. Germline V gene sequence: CDR1 SGHRS, CDR2 YFSETQ. CDR3 length equals 15 residues. The CDR3 region is CASSSTLTGGLGYTF. CDR3 in DNA: TGCGCCAGCAGCTCAACTCTGACAGGGGGGCTTGGCTACACCTTC.

V usage is TRBV18 and J usage is TRBJ2-7, with D possibly matching TRBD2 (6 bases). Trimming pared 1 base from V and 3 bases from J, leaving 13 bases between. CDR3 length: 15 residues. From germline, CDR1 is KGHSH and CDR2 LQKENI. Here the CDR3 reads CASSPLAVGNYEQYF. CDR3 nucleotide sequence: TGTGCCAGCTCACCACTAGCGGTGGGGAACTACGAGCAGTACTTC.

This clone was detected only a few times. The rearrangement joins TRBV6-5 to TRBJ1-1; a possible D gene is TRBD1 (5 bases). Between the trimmed V and J ends, which lost 11 bases and 2 bases, there was a span of 18 bases. Germline V gene lookup returns CDR1 MNHEY and CDR2 SVGAGI. This CDR3 region has 14 residues. CDR3 nucleotides: TGTGCCGCATTCACAGGACCCGAAAACACTGAAGCTTTCTTT. This codes for CAAFTGPENTEAFF.

This chain links TRBV11-3 with TRBJ2-2; D is uncertain. This CDR3 has 16 amino acids. V lost 3 bases, J lost 1 base, and 12 bases lay in between. Germline V gene data show CDR1 as SGHNT and CDR2 as YENEEA. CDR3 bases: TGTGCCAGCAGCTTTTTGATCACGGGGAACACCGGGGAGCTGTTTTTT. Translation: CASSFLITGNTGELFF.

The chain uses TRBV6-5 and TRBJ2-7; 9 nucleotides align to TRBD2. The CDR3 has 16 residues. CDR1 is MNHEY, CDR2 SVGAGI, per germline. The ends lost 0 bases at V and 3 bases at J; junction bases unmatched: 6. Here the CDR3 reads CASSYSLAGRFYEQYF. CDR3 bases: TGTGCCAGCAGTTACTCGCTAGCGGGGCGATTCTACGAGCAGTACTTC.

The V and J genes are TRBV3-1 (or the pseudogene TRBV3-2) and TRBJ1-2, with a possible D match to TRBD1 (6 bases). Trimming took off 0 bases at V and 9 bases at J, with 14 bases between the two ends. Germline CDR1 and CDR2: LGHDT and YNNKEL (reference sequence). CDR3 size: 14 residues. For the CDR3, the DNA is TGTGCCAGCAGCCAAGATTGGGGGGGGCGAAGCTACACCTTC. Encoded protein: CASSQDWGGRSYTF.

The V and J genes are TRBV19 and TRBJ1-3; D gene ambiguous. Germline CDR1 reads LNHDA; CDR2 reads SQIVND (reference sequence). The CDR3 length is 16 residues. V lost 4 bases and J 0 bases, leaving 13 bases between the germline ends. The CDR3 DNA is TGTGCCAGTAGTAGTGGAGAGACTCCCTCTGGAAACACCATATATTTT. Translation: CASSSGETPSGNTIYF.

CDR3 loop: CASSLTTEQETQYF. CDR3 bases: TGTGCCAGCAGCTTAACGACAGAACAAGAGACCCAGTACTTC. This rearrangement joins TRBV13 to TRBJ2-5, with a weak D call TRBD1 (5 bases). The CDR3 totals 14 residues. Per germline, CDR1 PRHDT and CDR2 FYEKMQ (reference sequence). Trimming removed 2 bases from V and 2 bases from J, with 9 bases in between. The whole variable domain, filled in from reference TRBV13 and TRBJ2-5, reads AAGVIQSPRHLIKEKRETATLKCYPIPRHDTVYWYQQGPGQDPQFLISFYEKMQSDKGSIPDRFSAQQFSDYHSELNMSSLELGDSALYFCASSLTTEQETQYFGPGTRLLVL.

V and J are TRBV7-2 and TRBJ2-1, with 8 bases fitting TRBD2. Germline lookup yields CDR1 SGHTA and CDR2 FQGNSA. Trimming cost V 3 bases and J 6 bases; bases outside gene matches: 4. The CDR3 extends over 14 amino acids. The CDR3 DNA reads TGTGCCAGCAGCTTCCCGGGGGGGTTCAATGAGCAGTTCTTC. This sequence encodes CASSFPGGFNEQFF. Full variable domain (missing parts from reference TRBV7-2 and TRBJ2-1): GAGVSQSPSNKVTEKGKDVELRCDPISGHTALYWYRQSLGQGLEFLIYFQGNSAPDKSGLPSDRFSAERTGGSVSTLTIQRTQQEDSAVYLCASSFPGGFNEQFFGPGTRLTVL.

The chain recombines TRBV4-1 with TRBJ2-7; 7 positions agree with TRBD1. CDR3 length: 15 residues. Germline CDR1 is MGHRA and CDR2 is YSYEKL. V shed 0 bases, J shed 4 bases, and the junction held 6 bases outside the gene matches. The CDR3 DNA sequence: TGCGCCAGCAGCCAAGAAGATGCACAGGGGTACGAGCAGTACTTC. The encoded protein is CASSQEDAQGYEQYF.

V gene TRBV5-1 combines with J gene TRBJ1-4, with D perhaps matching TRBD1 (6 bases). V was shortened by 1 base and J by 5 bases, with 9 bases between the two germline ends. The CDR3 is 14 residues long. The V gene's germline CDR1 is SGHRS and CDR2 YFSETQ. CDR3 residues: CASSLTGQNEKLFF. The CDR3 DNA is TGCGCCAGCAGCTTGACAGGGCAGAATGAAAAACTGTTTTTT.